A single sample gave rise to the 14 T cell receptor beta chains below, sequenced in a study of T-cell reconstitution after alpha-beta-depleted transplantation in children. The TCRbeta library was prepared with unique molecular identifiers. TCRdb re-called the PCR reads through MiXCR, storing one row per CDR3 protein. The table records fewer than 550,000 distinct CDR3 sequences, approximately 11% of them present only once. This sample comprised PBMCs from the stem cell graft donor, obtained from the stem cell graft. Receptors were obtained from a human donor who donated a stem cell graft to a child with acute myeloid leukemia.

A few counts support this clonotype. The chain combines TRBV10-3 with TRBJ2-7; TRBD1 matches at 7 bases. Germline V gene lookup returns CDR1 ENHRY and CDR2 SYGVKD. V gave up 4 bases and J gave up 3 bases; unmatched junction bases: 3. The CDR3 contains 13 residues. CDR3 nucleotides: TGTGCCATCAGTGTACAGGGGATCTACGAGCAGTACTTC. Translating it yields CAISVQGIYEQYF.

The chain links TRBV2 to TRBJ1-6; D perhaps matches TRBD1 (5 bases). In germline, CDR1 is SNHLY, CDR2 FYNNEI. Trimming removed 2 bases from V and 7 bases from J, with 12 bases in between. The CDR3 length is 15 residues. The CDR3 DNA sequence: TGTGCCAGCAGTGAACAGGGAGTTAGAAATTCACCCCTCCACTTT. Translating gives CASSEQGVRNSPLHF.

The V gene is TRBV12-3 or TRBV12-4, the J gene TRBJ2-6; D not certain. CDR3 length: 15 residues. V was trimmed by 3 bases and J by 1 base, leaving 7 bases between them. The DNA for the CDR3 is TGTGCCAGCAGTTTCTGGGTTTCTGGGGCCAACGTCCTGACTTTC. This codes for CASSFWVSGANVLTF.

V is TRBV6-1 and J is TRBJ1-2, with 7 bases matching TRBD1. V shed 7 bases, J shed 0 bases, and the junction held 11 bases outside the gene matches. The CDR3 runs to 16 residues. CDR1 and CDR2 (germline): MNHNS, SASEGT. In DNA form, the CDR3 reads TGTGCCAGCACCGGGGACAGCCCTACGGCTAACTATGGCTACACCTTC. Its translation is CASTGDSPTANYGYTF.

The sample holds a few counts of this clonotype. The CDR3 DNA follows: TGTGCCAGCAGCTGGGGGACTGCAGAGACCCAGTACTTC. Translated, it gives CASSWGTAETQYF. The chain couples TRBV7-2 to TRBJ2-5; perhaps TRBD2 as D (6 bases). Trimming stripped 4 bases from V and 4 bases from J, with 10 bases between. CDR1 is SGHTA, CDR2 FQGNSA, per germline. The CDR3 sequence is 13 residues long. Full variable domain (remainder filled in from reference TRBV7-2 and TRBJ2-5): GAGVSQSPSNKVTEKGKDVELRCDPISGHTALYWYRQSLGQGLEFLIYFQGNSAPDKSGLPSDRFSAERTGGSVSTLTIQRTQQEDSAVYLCASSWGTAETQYFGPGTRLLVL.

This clonotype was observed a few times. This rearrangement joins TRBV7-6 to TRBJ2-2; D is perhaps TRBD2 (5 bases). There are 16 residues in the CDR3. Germline V gene lookup returns CDR1 SGHVS and CDR2 FNYEAQ. V gave up 4 bases and J gave up 4 bases, with 16 bases separating them. The CDR3 loop reads CASSSTRGHPTGELFF. As DNA, the CDR3 is TGTGCCAGCAGCTCTACACGCGGGCACCCCACCGGGGAGCTGTTTTTT.

There are a few counts of this clonotype. V gene TRBV12-3 or TRBV12-4 combines with J gene TRBJ2-2; 7 bases line up with TRBD2. CDR3 length equals 15 residues. V trimming: 3 bases; J trimming: 2 bases; junction bases outside the gene matches: 3. The CDR3 protein is CASSFASGNTGELFF. Here the CDR3 DNA reads TGTGCCAGCAGTTTCGCTAGCGGTAACACCGGGGAGCTGTTTTTT.

This clonotype was picked up many times. The chain has TRBV5-1 and TRBJ1-3; D gene uncertain. Trimming stripped 1 base from V and 4 bases from J, with 15 bases between. Germline-derived CDR1 and CDR2 are SGHRS and YFSETQ. This CDR3 has 16 amino acids. The CDR3 nucleotides are TGCGCCAGCAGCTTGATATCACGTGTGGCCGGAAACACCATATATTTT. Its protein product is CASSLISRVAGNTIYF.

This clonotype has at least ten counts. The chain combines TRBV10-3 with TRBJ1-1, with a weak D call TRBD1 (5 bases). This CDR3 spans 14 amino acids. The V gene lost 2 bases and the J gene lost 1 base, with 8 bases spanning the gap. The germline gives CDR1 ENHRY, CDR2 SYGVKD. In nucleotides, the CDR3 is TGTGCCATCAGTGAGGCACAGGCGAACACTGAAGCTTTCTTT. Translating gives CAISEAQANTEAFF.

This clonotype was seen at least ten times. J is TRBJ2-2 and V is TRBV7-2, with D perhaps given as TRBD1 or TRBD2 (5 bases each). Trimming shortened V by 6 bases and J by 5 bases, and 13 bases separated the two germline ends. The length of the CDR3 is 14 residues. Germline loops: CDR1 SGHTA, CDR2 FQGNSA. This CDR3 is CASSFQGGTGELFF. CDR3 nucleotides: TGTGCCAGCAGTTTTCAGGGCGGGACCGGGGAGCTGTTTTTT.

V gene TRBV20-1 combines with J gene TRBJ2-3, with D tentatively TRBD1 (6 bases). In germline, CDR1 is DFQATT, CDR2 SNEGSKA (reference sequence). The CDR3 sequence is 14 residues long. The V end was cut by 3 bases, the J end by 7 bases, with 17 bases between. The CDR3 reads CSASIQGPLYTQYF. DNA for the CDR3: TGCAGTGCTAGCATCCAGGGGCCGTTGTATACGCAGTATTTT.

This clonotype was counted only a few times. The chain carries TRBV5-6 and TRBJ2-5; the match to TRBD1 covers 9 bases. This CDR3 contains 16 residues. Unmatched junction bases numbered 14, after V lost 4 bases and J lost 7 bases. Germline CDR1 is SGHDT and CDR2 is YYEEEE. The CDR3 DNA reads TGTGCCAGCAGCAAACTCGGGACAGGGCAAGGGGGGACCCAGTACTTC. It is translated as CASSKLGTGQGGTQYF.

This clonotype was seen ten or more times. The chain carries TRBV4-3 and TRBJ2-2; no definite D call. V was cut by 1 base and J by 6 bases, with 9 bases left in between. Germline values: CDR1 LGHNA, CDR2 YSLEER. The length of the CDR3 is 14 residues. CDR3 residues: CASSQALEAGELFF. The CDR3 DNA follows: TGCGCCAGCAGCCAAGCTTTAGAGGCCGGGGAGCTGTTTTTT.

V usage is TRBV4-1 and J usage is TRBJ2-2, with 8 bases lining up with TRBD2. Unmatched junction bases numbered 6, after V lost 0 bases and J lost 6 bases. This CDR3 is 16 amino acids long. The germline CDR1 and CDR2 sequences are MGHRA and YSYEKL. The chain's CDR3 is CASSQDGAGGAGELFF. CDR3 sequence (DNA): TGCGCCAGCAGCCAAGATGGGGCGGGGGGAGCCGGGGAGCTGTTTTTT.